This T cell receptor beta chain came from a study of CD8 T cells in ankylosing spondylitis (dated by TCRdb to 2017 to 2019). With regard to the full study: The study profiled T cell receptor beta repertoires in healthy donors and ankylosing spondylitis patients to find disease-linked TCR variants. The full study cohort was made up of about two dozen ankylosing spondylitis patients and 108 healthy donors. Peripheral blood samples were taken, and synovial fluid was additionally collected from ankylosing spondylitis patients.

The instrument given in TCRdb is Illumina HiSeq 2500. Quantitative 5'-RACE with molecular barcodes was used to prepare TCR beta libraries. The original methods were these. To identify disease-linked TCR variants, a new computational method was used, one built on a probabilistic model of VDJ rearrangement. TCRdb ran its own pipeline on the public reads, namely fastp trimming at Q25 and MiXCR clone calling, and kept in-frame beta chains. For every CDR3 protein sequence, its rows merge into one entry that carries the most common genes and DNA. TCRdb, rather than the study authors, made the V and J calls. The sample records 150,000 to 200,000 distinct CDR3 sequences, around a third of which are singletons. The ten largest clones add up to approximately 6% of the sample. Paper-wide results and their limitations: The disease-linked clones were reported as significantly enriched in matched synovial fluid samples from ankylosing spondylitis patients. Some motif variants had previously been reported in the synovial fluid and blood of reactive arthritis patients, which suggests shared mechanisms of disease initiation. Blood from ankylosing spondylitis patients appeared to be characterized by a TCR beta motif composed of 7 to 9 highly homologous amino acid variants. The disease-linked clones had a CD8+ phenotype and were found at relatively low frequencies in peripheral blood.

Worth noting for this clonotype: Its antigen remains unidentified. The sample holds no much larger clone one base away, and base qualities are not on file.

For each ankylosing spondylitis patient, the synovial fluid sample was matched to a blood sample from that same patient. CDR1 and CDR2 (KGHSH, LQKENI) derive from the germline V gene. V trim: 0 bases; J trim: 6 bases; unmatched bases: 7. The CDR3 holds 16 amino acids from the cysteine to the phenylalanine. Left in the record is the CDR3 DNA by itself, 48 bases read in frame from the first base. Recombination connected TRBV18 to TRBJ2-1; TRBD2 matches 8 bases in the middle. The sample was synovial fluid, either unsorted or a sorted T cell fraction (not recorded which). This clonotype was obtained from a male donor with ankylosing spondylitis. The base sequence is TGTGCCAGCTCACCACCAAACAGCGGGGGCACCAATGAGCAGTTCTTC. The resulting protein is CASSPPNSGGTNEQFF.